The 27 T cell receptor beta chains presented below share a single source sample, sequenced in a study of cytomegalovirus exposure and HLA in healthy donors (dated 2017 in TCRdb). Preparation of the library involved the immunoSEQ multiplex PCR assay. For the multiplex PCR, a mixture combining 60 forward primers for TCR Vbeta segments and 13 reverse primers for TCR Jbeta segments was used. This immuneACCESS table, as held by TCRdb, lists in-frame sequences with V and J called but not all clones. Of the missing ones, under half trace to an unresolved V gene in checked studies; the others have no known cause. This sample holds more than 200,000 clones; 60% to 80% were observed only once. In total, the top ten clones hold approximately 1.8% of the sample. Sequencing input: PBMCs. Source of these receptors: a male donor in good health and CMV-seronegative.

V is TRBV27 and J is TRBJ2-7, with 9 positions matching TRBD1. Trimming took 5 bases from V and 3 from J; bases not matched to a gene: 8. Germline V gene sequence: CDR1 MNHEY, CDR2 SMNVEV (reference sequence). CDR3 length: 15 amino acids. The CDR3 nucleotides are TGTGCCAGCAGTGACACCGGGACAGGGATCTACGAGCAGTACTTC. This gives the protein CASSDTGTGIYEQYF.

CDR3 sequence reads: CASSYSRSQVREQYF. The CDR3 DNA reads as TGTGCCAGCAGTTACTCGAGGTCCCAGGTCCGGGAGCAGTACTTC. The V call is TRBV6-5, the J call TRBJ2-5; D possibly corresponds to TRBD2 (6 bases). CDR1 and CDR2 from the germline V gene are MNHEY and SVGAGI. This CDR3 contains 15 residues. V was shortened by 0 bases and J by 11 bases, with 19 bases between the two germline ends.

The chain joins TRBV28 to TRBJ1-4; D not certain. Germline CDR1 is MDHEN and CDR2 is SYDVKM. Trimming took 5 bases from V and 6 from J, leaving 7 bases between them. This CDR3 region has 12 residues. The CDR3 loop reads CASSELHEKLFF. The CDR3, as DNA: TGTGCCAGCAGTGAACTCCATGAAAAACTGTTTTTT.

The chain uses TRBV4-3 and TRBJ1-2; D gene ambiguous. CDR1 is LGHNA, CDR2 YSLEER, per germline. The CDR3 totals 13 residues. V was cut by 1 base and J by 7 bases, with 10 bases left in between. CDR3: CASSQVPGGGYTF. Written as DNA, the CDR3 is TGCGCCAGCAGCCAAGTACCCGGAGGTGGCTACACCTTC.

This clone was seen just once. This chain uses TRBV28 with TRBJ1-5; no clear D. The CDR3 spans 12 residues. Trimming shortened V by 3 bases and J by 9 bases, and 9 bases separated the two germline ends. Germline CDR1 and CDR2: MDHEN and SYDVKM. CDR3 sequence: CASSFIPGPQHF. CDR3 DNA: TGTGCCAGCAGTTTTATACCCGGGCCCCAGCATTTT.

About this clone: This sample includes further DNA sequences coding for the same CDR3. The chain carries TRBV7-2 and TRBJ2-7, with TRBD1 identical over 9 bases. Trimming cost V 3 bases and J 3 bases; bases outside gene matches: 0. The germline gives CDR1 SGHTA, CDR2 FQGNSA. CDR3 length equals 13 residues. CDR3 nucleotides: TGTGCCAGCAGCTTGACAGGGGGCTACGAGCAGTACTTC. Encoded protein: CASSLTGGYEQYF.

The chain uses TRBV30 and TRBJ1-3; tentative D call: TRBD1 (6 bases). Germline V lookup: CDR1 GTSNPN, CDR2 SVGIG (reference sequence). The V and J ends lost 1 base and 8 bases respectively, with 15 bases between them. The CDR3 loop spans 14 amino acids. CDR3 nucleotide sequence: TGTGCCTGGAGTGAGACAGGCACGAGATACACCATATATTTT. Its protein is CAWSETGTRYTIYF. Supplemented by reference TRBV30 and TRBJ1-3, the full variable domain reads SQTIHQWPATLVQPVGSPLSLECTVEGTSNPNLYWYRQAAGRGLQLLFYSVGIGQISSEVPQNLSASRPQDRQFILSSKKLLLSDSGFYLCAWSETGTRYTIYFGEGSWLTVV.

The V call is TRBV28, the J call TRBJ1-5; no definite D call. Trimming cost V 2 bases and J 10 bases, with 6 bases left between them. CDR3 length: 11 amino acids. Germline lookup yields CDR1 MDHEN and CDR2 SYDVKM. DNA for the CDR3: TGTGCCAGCAGTTTACTCTCTCCCCAGCATTTT. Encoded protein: CASSLLSPQHF.

The chain's CDR3 is CASSQGAPNYGYTF. CDR3 nucleotide sequence: TGTGCCAGCAGCCAGGGGGCGCCTAACTATGGCTACACCTTC. The gene calls are TRBV28 and TRBJ1-2; 8 positions match TRBD1. V lost 6 bases and J lost 0; bases outside the gene matches: 3. This CDR3 is built from 14 residues. Per germline, CDR1 MDHEN and CDR2 SYDVKM.

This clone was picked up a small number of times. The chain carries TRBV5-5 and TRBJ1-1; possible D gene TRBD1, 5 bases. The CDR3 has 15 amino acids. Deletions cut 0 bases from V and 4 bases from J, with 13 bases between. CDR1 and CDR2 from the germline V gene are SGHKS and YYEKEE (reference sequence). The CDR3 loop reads CASSLVAQRGTEAFF. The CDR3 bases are TGTGCCAGCAGCTTGGTCGCCCAAAGGGGCACTGAAGCTTTCTTT.

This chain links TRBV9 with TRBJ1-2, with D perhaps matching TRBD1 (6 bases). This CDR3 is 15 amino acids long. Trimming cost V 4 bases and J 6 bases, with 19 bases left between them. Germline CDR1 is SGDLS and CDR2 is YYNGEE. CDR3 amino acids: CASSQTSTGVNGYTF. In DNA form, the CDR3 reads TGTGCCAGCAGCCAAACCTCGACAGGAGTCAATGGCTACACCTTC.

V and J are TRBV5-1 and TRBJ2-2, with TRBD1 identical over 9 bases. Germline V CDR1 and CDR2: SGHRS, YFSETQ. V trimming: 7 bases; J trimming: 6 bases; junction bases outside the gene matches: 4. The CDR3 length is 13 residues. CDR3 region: CASGTGSPGELFF. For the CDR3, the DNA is TGCGCCAGCGGGACAGGGTCTCCCGGGGAGCTGTTTTTT.

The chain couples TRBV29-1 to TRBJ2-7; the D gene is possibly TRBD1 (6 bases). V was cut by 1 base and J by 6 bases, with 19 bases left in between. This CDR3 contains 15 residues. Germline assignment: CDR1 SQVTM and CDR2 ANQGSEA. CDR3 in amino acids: CSVEGDWTAASEQYF. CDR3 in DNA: TGCAGCGTTGAAGGGGATTGGACAGCCGCCTCCGAGCAGTACTTC.

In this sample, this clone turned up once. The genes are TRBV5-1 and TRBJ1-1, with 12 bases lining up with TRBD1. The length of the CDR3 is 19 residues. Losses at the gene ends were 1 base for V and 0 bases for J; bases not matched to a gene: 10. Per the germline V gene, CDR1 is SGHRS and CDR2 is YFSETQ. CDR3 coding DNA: TGCGCCAGCAGCTTGCTGCCGGGACAGGGGGCAGGGATGAACACTGAAGCTTTCTTT. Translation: CASSLLPGQGAGMNTEAFF.

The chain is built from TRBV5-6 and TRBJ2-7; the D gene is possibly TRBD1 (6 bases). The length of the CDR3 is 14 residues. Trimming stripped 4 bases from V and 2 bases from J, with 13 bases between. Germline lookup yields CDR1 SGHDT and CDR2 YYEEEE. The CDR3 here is CASSRGTSPYEQYF. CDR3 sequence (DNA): TGTGCCAGCAGCCGTGGGACATCTCCCTACGAGCAGTACTTC. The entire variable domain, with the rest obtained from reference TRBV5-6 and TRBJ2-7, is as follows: DAGVTQSPTHLIKTRGQQVTLRCSPKSGHDTVSWYQQALGQGPQFIFQYYEEEERQRGNFPDRFSGHQFPNYSSELNVNALLLGDSALYLCASSRGTSPYEQYFGPGTRLTVT.

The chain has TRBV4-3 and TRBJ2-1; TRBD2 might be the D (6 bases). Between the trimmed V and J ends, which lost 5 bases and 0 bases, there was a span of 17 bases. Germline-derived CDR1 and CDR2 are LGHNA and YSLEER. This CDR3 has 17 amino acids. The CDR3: CASSSRGLLSSYNEQFF. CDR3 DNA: TGCGCCAGCAGCTCACGAGGACTACTCAGCTCCTACAATGAGCAGTTCTTC.

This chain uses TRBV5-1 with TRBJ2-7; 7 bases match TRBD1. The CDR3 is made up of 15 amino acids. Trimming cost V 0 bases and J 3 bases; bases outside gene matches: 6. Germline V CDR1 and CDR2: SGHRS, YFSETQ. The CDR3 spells CASSLGGTADYEQYF. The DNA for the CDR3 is TGCGCCAGCAGCTTGGGGGGGACAGCCGACTACGAGCAGTACTTC. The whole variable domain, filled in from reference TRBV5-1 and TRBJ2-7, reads KAGVTQTPRYLIKTRGQQVTLSCSPISGHRSVSWYQQTPGQGLQFLFEYFSETQRNKGNFPGRFSGRQFSNSRSEMNVSTLELGDSALYLCASSLGGTADYEQYFGPGTRLTVT.

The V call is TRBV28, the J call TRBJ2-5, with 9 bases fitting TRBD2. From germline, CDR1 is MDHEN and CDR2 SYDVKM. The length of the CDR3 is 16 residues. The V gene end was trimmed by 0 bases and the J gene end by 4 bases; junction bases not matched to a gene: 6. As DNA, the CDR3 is TGTGCCAGCAGTTTATGGGGCGGGGGGGCCGGAGAGACCCAGTACTTC. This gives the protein CASSLWGGGAGETQYF.

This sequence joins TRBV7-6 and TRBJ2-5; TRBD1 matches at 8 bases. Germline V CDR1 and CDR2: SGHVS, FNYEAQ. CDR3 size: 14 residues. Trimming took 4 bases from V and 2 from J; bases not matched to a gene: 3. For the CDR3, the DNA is TGTGCCAGCAGCTCAAGACAGGGGCAAGAGACCCAGTACTTC. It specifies CASSSRQGQETQYF.

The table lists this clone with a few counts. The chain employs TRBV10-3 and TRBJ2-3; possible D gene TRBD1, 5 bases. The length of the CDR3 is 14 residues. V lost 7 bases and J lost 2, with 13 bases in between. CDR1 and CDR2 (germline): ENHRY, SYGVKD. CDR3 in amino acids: CAITVDTLTDTQYF. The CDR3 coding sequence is TGTGCCATCACCGTGGACACCCTCACAGATACGCAGTATTTT.

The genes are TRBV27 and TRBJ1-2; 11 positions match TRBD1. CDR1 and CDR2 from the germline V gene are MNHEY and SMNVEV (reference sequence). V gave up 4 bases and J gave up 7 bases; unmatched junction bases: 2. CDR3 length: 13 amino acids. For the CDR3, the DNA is TGTGCCAGCAGTTGGACAGGGGGCGGTGGCTACACCTTC. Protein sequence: CASSWTGGGGYTF.

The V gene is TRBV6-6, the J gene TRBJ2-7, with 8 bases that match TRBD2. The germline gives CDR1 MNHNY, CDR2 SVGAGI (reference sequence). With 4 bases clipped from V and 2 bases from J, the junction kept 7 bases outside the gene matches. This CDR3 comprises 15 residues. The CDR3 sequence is CASSSLAGGTYEQYF. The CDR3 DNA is TGTGCCAGCAGTTCCCTAGCGGGCGGAACCTACGAGCAGTACTTC.

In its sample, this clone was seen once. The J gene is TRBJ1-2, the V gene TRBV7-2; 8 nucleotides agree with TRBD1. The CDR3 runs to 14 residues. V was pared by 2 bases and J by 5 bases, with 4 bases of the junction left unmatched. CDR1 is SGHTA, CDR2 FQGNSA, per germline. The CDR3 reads CASSLSTGGYGYTF. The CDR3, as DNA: TGTGCCAGCAGCTTATCTACAGGGGGTTATGGCTACACCTTC.

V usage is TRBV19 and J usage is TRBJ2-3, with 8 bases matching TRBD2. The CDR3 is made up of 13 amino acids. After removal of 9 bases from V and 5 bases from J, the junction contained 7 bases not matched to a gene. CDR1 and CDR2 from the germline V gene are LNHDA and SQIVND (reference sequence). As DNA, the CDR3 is TGTGCCAGCGGTTTAGCGGGGCAAGATACGCAGTATTTT. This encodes CASGLAGQDTQYF.

CDR3 protein: CASSSPGVWGNTGELFF. Here the CDR3 DNA reads TGCGCCAGCAGCTCGCCGGGGGTATGGGGTAACACCGGGGAGCTGTTTTTT. The V call is TRBV5-1, the J call TRBJ2-2; D perhaps matches TRBD2 (6 bases). The CDR3 has 17 residues. V was cut by 3 bases and J by 2 bases, with 17 bases left in between. Germline CDR1 SGHRS, CDR2 YFSETQ.

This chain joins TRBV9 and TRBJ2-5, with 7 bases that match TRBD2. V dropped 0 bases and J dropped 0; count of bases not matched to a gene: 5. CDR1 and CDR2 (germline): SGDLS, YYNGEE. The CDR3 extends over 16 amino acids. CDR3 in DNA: TGTGCCAGCAGCGTAGGCCTAGCGGCGTACCAAGAGACCCAGTACTTC. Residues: CASSVGLAAYQETQYF.

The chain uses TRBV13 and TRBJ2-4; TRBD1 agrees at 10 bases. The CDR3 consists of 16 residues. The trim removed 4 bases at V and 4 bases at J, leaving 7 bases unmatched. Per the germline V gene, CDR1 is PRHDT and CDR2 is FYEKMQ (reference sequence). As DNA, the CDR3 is TGTGCCAGCAGCTCCGGACAGGGGGGATATAAAAACATTCAGTACTTC. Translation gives CASSSGQGGYKNIQYF.